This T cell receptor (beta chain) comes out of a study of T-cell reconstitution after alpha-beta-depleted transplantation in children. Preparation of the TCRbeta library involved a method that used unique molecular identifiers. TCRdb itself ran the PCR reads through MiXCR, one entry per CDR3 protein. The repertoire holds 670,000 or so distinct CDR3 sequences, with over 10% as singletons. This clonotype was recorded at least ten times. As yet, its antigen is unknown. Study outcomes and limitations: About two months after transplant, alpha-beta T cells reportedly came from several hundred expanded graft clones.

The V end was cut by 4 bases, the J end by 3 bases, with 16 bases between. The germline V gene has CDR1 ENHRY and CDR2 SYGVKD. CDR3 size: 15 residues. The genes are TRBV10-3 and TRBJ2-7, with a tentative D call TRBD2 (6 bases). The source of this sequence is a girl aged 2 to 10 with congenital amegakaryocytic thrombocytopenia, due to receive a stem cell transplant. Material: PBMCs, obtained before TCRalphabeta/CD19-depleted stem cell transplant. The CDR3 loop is CAISGGTNSGYEQYF. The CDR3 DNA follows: TGTGCCATCAGTGGCGGGACGAACAGCGGCTACGAGCAGTACTTC.